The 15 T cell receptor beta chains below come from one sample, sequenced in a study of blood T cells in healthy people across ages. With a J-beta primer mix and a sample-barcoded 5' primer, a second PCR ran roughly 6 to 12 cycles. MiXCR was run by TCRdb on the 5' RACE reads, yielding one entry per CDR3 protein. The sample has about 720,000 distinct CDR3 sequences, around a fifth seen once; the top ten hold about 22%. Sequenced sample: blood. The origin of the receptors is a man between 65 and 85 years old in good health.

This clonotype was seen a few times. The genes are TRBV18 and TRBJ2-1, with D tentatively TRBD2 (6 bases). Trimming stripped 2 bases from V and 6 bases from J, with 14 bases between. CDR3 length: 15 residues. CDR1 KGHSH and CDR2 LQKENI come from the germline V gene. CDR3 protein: CASSPGLGGGNEQFF. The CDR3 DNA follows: TGTGCCAGCTCACCAGGCCTGGGAGGAGGCAATGAGCAGTTCTTC.

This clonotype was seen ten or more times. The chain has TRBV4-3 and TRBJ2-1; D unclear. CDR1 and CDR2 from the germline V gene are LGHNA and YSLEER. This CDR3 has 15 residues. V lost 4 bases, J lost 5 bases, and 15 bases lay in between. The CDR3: CASSRRSGFNNEQFF. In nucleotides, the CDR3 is TGCGCCAGCAGCCGTAGGTCGGGCTTTAACAATGAGCAGTTCTTC.

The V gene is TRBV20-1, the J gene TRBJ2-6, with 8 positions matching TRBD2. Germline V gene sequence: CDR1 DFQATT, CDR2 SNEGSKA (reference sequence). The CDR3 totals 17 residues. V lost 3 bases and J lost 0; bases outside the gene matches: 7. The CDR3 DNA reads TGCAGTGCTAGGAAACTAGCGGAGAGCTCTGGGGCCAACGTCCTGACTTTC. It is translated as CSARKLAESSGANVLTF.

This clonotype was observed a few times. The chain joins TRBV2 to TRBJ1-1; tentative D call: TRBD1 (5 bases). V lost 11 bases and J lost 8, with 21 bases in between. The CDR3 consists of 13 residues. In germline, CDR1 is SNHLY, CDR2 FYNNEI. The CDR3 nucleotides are TGTGCCGGCCTGAACGATCGGGGCCGAGAAGCTTTCTTT. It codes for CAGLNDRGREAFF.

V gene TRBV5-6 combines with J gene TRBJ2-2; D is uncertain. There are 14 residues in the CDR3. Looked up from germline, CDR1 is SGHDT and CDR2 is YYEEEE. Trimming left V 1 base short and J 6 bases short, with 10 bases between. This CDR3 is CASSLSSRPGELFF. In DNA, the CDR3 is TGTGCCAGCAGCTTGTCCTCCAGACCCGGGGAGCTGTTTTTT.

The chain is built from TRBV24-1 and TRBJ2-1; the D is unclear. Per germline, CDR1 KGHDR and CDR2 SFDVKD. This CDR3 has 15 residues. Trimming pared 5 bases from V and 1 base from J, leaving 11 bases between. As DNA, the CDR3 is TGTGCCACCAGTGTCCCTCCCCAATCCTACAATGAGCAGTTCTTC. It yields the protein CATSVPPQSYNEQFF.

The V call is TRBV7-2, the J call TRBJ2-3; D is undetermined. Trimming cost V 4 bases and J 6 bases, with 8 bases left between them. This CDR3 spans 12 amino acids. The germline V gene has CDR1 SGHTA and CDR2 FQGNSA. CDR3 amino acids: CASSSTLDTQYF. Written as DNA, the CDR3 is TGTGCCAGCAGCTCGACATTGGATACGCAGTATTTT.

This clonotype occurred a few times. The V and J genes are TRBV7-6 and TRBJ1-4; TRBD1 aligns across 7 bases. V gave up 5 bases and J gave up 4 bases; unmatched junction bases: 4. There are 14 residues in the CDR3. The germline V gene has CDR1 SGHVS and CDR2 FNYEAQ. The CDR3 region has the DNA TGTGCCAGCAGCCGGGACAGAGATAATGAAAAACTGTTTTTT. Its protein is CASSRDRDNEKLFF.

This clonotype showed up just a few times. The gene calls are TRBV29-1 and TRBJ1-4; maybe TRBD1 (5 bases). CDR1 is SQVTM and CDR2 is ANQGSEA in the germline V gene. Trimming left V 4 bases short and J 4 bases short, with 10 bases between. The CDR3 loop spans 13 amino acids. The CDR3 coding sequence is TGCAGCGTTGTTTGGGGGGGTAATGAAAAACTGTTTTTT. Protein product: CSVVWGGNEKLFF.

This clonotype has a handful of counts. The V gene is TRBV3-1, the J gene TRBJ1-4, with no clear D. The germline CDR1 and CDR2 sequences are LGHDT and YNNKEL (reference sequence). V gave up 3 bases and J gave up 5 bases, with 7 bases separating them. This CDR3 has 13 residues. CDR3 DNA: TGTGCCAGCAGCCAGCGGGGAAATGAAAAACTGTTTTTT. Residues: CASSQRGNEKLFF.

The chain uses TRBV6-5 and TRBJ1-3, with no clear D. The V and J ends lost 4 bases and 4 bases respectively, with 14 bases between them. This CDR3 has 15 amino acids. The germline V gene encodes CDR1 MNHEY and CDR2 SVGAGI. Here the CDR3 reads CASSSSSGRGNTIYF. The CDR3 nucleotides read TGTGCCAGCAGTTCGTCCTCCGGACGGGGAAACACCATATATTTT.

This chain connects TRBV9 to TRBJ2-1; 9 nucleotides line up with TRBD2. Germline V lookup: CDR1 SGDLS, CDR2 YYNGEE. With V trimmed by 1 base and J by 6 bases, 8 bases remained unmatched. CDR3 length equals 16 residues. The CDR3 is CASSVSVAGVVNEQFF. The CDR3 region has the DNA TGTGCCAGCAGCGTAAGTGTAGCGGGAGTAGTCAATGAGCAGTTCTTC.

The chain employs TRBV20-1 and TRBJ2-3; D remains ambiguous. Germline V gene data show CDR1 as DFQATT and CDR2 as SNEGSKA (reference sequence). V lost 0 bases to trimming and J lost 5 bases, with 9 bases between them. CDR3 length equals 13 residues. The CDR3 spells CSARDHKQDTQYF. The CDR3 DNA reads TGCAGTGCTAGAGATCACAAGCAAGATACGCAGTATTTT.

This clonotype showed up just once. CDR3 in DNA: TGCGCCAGCAGGGGGTCCTACAATCAGCCCCAGCATTTT. Residues: CASRGSYNQPQHF. The chain joins TRBV10-2 to TRBJ1-5; D not certain. V dropped 6 bases and J dropped 3 bases, with 9 bases sitting between them. This CDR3 region has 13 residues. Germline V gives CDR1 WSHSY, CDR2 SAAADI.

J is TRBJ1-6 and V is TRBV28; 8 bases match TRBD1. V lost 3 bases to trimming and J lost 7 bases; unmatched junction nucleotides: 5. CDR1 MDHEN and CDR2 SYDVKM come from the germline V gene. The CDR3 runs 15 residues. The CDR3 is CASSFAGGANSPLHF. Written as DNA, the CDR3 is TGTGCCAGCAGTTTTGCAGGGGGCGCGAATTCACCCCTCCACTTT.